This TCR beta chain was sequenced in a study of Graves' ophthalmopathy and Graves' hyperthyroidism. The overall study: Ophthalmopathy not arising within 18 months of follow-up defined hyperthyroidism as stable.

V lost 5 bases and J lost 6, with 13 bases in between. CDR1 is KGHDR and CDR2 is SFDVKD in the germline V gene. CDR3 length: 14 residues. TCR beta CDR3 regions were amplified from RNA transcripts. An initial RT-PCR round employing HTBI primers preceded a second-round multiplex PCR. TCRdb re-called the multiplex PCR reads through MiXCR, storing one row per CDR3 protein. The table lists about 550,000 distinct CDR3 sequences, 35% to 40% of them singletons. The study excluded patients with other autoimmune diseases, uncontrolled infections, pregnancy or lactation. This clonotype was seen more than once but under ten times.

This TCR derives from an adult man with Graves' hyperthyroidism. This chain uses TRBV24-1 with TRBJ1-5; the D gene is possibly TRBD1 (6 bases). The sequenced sample was peripheral blood or thyroid tissue (not recorded which). CDR3 sequence (DNA): TGTGCCACCAGTGGGCCAGGGGACACTCAGCCCCAGCATTTT. Amino acid sequence: CATSGPGDTQPQHF.